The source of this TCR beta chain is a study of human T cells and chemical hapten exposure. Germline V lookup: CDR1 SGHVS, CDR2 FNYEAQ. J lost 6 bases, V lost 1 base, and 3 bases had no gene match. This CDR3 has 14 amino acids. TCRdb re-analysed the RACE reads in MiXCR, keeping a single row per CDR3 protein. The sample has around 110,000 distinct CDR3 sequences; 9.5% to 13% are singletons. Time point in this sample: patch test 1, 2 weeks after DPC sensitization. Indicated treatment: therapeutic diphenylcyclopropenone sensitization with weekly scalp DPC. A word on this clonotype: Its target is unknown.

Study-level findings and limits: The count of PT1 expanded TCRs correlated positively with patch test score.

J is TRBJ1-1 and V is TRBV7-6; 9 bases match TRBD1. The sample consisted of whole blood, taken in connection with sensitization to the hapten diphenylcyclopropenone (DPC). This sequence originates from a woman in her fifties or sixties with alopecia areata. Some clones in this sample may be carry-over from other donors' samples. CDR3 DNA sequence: TGTGCCAGCAGCTTAGAACAGGGGGCACCTGAAGCTTTCTTT. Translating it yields CASSLEQGAPEAFF.